This T cell receptor (beta chain) is drawn from a study of CD8 T cells in ankylosing spondylitis. Overall study results and limits: One TCR beta motif, made up of eight or nine highly homologous variants, appeared characteristic of ankylosing spondylitis blood. The study looked at matched synovial fluid samples from ankylosing spondylitis patients. Disease-linked clones were reported to be significantly enriched there. Earlier work had already found some motif variants in reactive arthritis synovial fluid and blood.

The TCR beta libraries were generated through quantitative 5'-RACE incorporating molecular barcodes. TCRdb re-analysed the 5' RACE reads in MiXCR, keeping a single row per CDR3 protein. The sample lists 240,000 or so distinct CDR3 sequences, 8% to 9.5% occurring once. This clonotype appeared many times. Its specificity is unknown. This CDR3 is built from 13 residues. With 0 bases removed from V and 3 bases from J, the gap between germline ends came to 9 bases. Per the germline V gene, CDR1 is DFQATT and CDR2 is SNEGSKA (reference sequence). Specimen: blood, either unsorted or a sorted T cell fraction (not recorded which). This chain joins TRBV20-1 and TRBJ2-7, with D possibly being TRBD1 or TRBD2 (6 bases each). The receptor was isolated from a male donor with ankylosing spondylitis or in good health (not recorded which). The DNA for the CDR3 is TGCAGTGCTAGAGACGGGGGCTACTACGAGCAGTACTTC. Translation gives CSARDGGYYEQYF.